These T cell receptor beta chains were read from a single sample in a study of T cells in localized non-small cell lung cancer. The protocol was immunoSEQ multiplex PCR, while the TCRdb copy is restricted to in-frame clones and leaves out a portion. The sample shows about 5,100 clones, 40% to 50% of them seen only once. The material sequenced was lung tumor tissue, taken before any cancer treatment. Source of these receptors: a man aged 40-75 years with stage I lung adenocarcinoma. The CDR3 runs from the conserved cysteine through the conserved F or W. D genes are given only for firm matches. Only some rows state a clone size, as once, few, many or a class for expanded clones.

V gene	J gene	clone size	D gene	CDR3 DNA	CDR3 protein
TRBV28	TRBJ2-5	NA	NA	TGTGCCAGCCGGTCGGGGAGTTGGACCCAGTACTTC	CASRSGSWTQYF
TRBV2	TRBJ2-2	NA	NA	TGTGCCAGCAGCCTAGGACACCCCACGAACACCGGGGAGCTGTTTTTT	CASSLGHPTNTGELFF
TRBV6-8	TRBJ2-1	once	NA	TGTGCCATCAACCGGGCCGGGGGAAACAATGAGCAGTTCTTC	CAINRAGGNNEQFF
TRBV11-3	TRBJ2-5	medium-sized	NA	TGTGCCAGCGGAGGCTCCGGGGCCCACCTAAAAGAGACCCAGTACTTC	CASGGSGAHLKETQYF
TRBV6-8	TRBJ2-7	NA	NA	TGTGCCAGCAGTGCGGACCGCCAATCCTACGAGCAGTACTTC	CASSADRQSYEQYF
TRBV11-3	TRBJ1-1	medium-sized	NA	TGTGCCAGCAGCTTGGAGGAGGGGATTGTTCGCACTGAAGCTTTCTTT	CASSLEEGIVRTEAFF
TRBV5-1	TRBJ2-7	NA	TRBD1	TGCGCCAGCAGCCCCTACAGGGGTCCTTACGAGCAGTACTTC	CASSPYRGPYEQYF
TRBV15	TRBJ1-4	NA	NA	TGTGCCACCAGCAGGGCCGGGACGGTTAATGAAAAACTGTTTTTT	CATSRAGTVNEKLFF
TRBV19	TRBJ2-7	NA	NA	TGTGCCAGTAGTCCGGGACACCTATACGAGCAGTACTTC	CASSPGHLYEQYF
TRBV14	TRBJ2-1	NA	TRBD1	TGTGCCAGCAGCCGCGGACAGGGGGGATTTCTTTTCTACAATGAGCAGTTCTTC	CASSRGQGGFLFYNEQFF
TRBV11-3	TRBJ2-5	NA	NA	TGTGCCAGCAGCACCCGACCTCAGGGGGGCCGTGAGACCCAGTACTTC	CASSTRPQGGRETQYF
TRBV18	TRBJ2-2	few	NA	TGTGCCAGCTCACCGGGTCGACGAAACACCGGGGAGCTGTTTTTT	CASSPGRRNTGELFF
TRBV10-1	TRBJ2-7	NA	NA	TGCGCCAGCTCCACCCCGCACGGGACCCCCTACGAGCAGTACTTC	CASSTPHGTPYEQYF
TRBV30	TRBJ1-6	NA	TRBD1	TGTGCCTGGAGTTCACAGGGGGACCATAATTCACCCCTCCACTTT	CAWSSQGDHNSPLHF